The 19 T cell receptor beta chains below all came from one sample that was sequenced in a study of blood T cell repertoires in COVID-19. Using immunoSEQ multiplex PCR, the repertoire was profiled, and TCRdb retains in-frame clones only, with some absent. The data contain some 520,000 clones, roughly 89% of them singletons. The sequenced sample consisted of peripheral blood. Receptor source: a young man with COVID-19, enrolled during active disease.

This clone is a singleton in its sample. CDR3 residues: CASSYLVETQYF. CDR3 nucleotides: TGTGCCAGCAGTTACCTAGTTGAGACCCAGTACTTC. The chain uses TRBV6-2 or TRBV6-3 and TRBJ2-5; D remains ambiguous. From germline, CDR1 is MNHEY and CDR2 SVGEGT. The ends were cut back, 2 bases at V and 5 bases at J, with 6 bases in the middle. The CDR3 consists of 12 residues.

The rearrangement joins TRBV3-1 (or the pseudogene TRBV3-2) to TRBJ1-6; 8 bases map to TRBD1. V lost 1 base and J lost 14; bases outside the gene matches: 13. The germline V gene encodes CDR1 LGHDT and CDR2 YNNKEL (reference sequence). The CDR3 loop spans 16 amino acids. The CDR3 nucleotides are TGTGCCAGCAGCCAAGCCGGGCAGGGGGCGGGCGCATCCCTCCACTTT. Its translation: CASSQAGQGAGASLHF.

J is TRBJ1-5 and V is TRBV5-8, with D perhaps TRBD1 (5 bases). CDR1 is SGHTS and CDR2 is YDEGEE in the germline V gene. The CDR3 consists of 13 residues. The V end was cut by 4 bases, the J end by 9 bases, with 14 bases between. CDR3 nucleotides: TGTGCCAGCAGCCCGCGGGGGTCCGGGCCCCAGCATTTT. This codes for CASSPRGSGPQHF. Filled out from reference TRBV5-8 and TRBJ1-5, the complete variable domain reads EAGVTQSPTHLIKTRGQQATLRCSPISGHTSVYWYQQALGLGLQFLLWYDEGEERNRGNFPPRFSGRQFPNYSSELNVNALELEDSALYLCASSPRGSGPQHFGDGTRLSIL.

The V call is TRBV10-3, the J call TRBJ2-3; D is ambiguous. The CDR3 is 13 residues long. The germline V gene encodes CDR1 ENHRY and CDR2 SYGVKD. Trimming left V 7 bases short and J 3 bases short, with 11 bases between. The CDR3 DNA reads TGTGCCATCACGGTATTCTCTACAGATACGCAGTATTTT. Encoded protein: CAITVFSTDTQYF.

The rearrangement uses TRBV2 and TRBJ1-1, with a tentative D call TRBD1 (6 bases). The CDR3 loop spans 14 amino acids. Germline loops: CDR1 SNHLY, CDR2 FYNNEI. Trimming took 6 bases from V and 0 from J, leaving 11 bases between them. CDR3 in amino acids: CASRTGRMNTEAFF. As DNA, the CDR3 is TGTGCCAGCAGGACAGGACGGATGAACACTGAAGCTTTCTTT.

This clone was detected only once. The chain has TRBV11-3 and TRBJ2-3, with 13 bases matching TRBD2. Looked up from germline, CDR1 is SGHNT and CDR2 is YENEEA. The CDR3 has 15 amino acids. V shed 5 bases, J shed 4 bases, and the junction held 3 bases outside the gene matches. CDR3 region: CASSRTSGRSDTQYF. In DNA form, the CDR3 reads TGTGCCAGCAGCCGGACTAGCGGGAGATCAGATACGCAGTATTTT. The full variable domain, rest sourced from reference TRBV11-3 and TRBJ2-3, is EAGVVQSPRYKIIEKKQPVAFWCNPISGHNTLYWYLQNLGQGPELLIRYENEEAVDDSQLPKDRFSAERLKGVDSTLKIQPAELGDSAVYLCASSRTSGRSDTQYFGPGTRLTVL.

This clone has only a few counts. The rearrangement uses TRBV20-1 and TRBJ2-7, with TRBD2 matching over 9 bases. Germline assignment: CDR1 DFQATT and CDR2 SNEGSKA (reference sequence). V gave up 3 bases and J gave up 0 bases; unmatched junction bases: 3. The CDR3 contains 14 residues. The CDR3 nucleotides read TGCAGTGCTAGTACGACTAGCGGCTCCTACGAGCAGTACTTC. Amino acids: CSASTTSGSYEQYF.

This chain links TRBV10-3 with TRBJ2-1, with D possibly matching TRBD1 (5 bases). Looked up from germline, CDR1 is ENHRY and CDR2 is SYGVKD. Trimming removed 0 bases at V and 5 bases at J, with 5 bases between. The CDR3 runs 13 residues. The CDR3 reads CAISESGDNEQFF. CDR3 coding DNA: TGTGCCATCAGTGAGTCAGGGGACAATGAGCAGTTCTTC.

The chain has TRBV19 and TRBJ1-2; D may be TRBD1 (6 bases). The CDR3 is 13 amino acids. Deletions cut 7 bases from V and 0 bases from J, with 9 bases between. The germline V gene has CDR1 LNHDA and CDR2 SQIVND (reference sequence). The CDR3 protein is CASTWTANYGYTF. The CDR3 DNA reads TGTGCCAGTACTTGGACAGCTAACTATGGCTACACCTTC.

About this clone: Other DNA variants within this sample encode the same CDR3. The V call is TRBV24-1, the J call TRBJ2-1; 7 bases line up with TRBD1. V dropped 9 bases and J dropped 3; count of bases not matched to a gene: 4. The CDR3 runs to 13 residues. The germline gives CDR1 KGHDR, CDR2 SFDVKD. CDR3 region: CATQRDSYNEQFF. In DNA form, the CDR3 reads TGTGCCACCCAACGGGACAGCTACAATGAGCAGTTCTTC.

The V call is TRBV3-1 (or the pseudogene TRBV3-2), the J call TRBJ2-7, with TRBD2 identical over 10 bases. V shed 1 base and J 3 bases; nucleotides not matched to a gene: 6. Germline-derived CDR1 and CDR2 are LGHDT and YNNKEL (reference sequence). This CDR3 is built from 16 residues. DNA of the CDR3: TGTGCCAGCAGCCAAGGTCGACTAGCGGGTTTCTACGAGCAGTACTTC. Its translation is CASSQGRLAGFYEQYF.

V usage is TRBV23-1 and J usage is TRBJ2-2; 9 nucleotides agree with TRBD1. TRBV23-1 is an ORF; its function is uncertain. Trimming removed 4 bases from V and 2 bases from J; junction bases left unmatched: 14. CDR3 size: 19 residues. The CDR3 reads CASSLFGDRGSENTGELFF. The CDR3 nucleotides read TGCGCCAGCAGTCTGTTTGGAGACAGGGGGTCTGAAAACACCGGGGAGCTGTTTTTT.

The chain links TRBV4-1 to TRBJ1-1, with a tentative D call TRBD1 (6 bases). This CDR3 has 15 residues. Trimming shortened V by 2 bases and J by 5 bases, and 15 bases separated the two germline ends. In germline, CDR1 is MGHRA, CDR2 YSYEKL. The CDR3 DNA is TGCGCCAGCAGCCAACAAACAGGGTTCGGGACTGAAGCTTTCTTT. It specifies CASSQQTGFGTEAFF.

The CDR3 DNA reads as TGTGCCAGCTCACCACCGAAAGAGGGCTACACCTTC. Protein sequence: CASSPPKEGYTF. The chain recombines TRBV18 with TRBJ1-2; D uncertain. The CDR3 consists of 12 residues. Germline V gene sequence: CDR1 KGHSH, CDR2 LQKENI. V gave up 0 bases and J gave up 8 bases, with 7 bases separating them.

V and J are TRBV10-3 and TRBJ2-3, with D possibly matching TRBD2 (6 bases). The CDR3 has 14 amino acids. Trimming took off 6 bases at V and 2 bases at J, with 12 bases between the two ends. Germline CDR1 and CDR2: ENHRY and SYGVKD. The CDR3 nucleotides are TGTGCCATCAGAGGGACTGACACCACAGATACGCAGTATTTT. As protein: CAIRGTDTTDTQYF.

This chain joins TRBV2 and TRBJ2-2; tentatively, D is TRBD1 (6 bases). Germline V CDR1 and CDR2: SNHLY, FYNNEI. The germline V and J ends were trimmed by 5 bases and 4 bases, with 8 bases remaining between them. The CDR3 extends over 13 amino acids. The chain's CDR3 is CASSPTGTGELFF. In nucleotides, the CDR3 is TGTGCCAGCAGTCCGACAGGCACCGGGGAGCTGTTTTTT.

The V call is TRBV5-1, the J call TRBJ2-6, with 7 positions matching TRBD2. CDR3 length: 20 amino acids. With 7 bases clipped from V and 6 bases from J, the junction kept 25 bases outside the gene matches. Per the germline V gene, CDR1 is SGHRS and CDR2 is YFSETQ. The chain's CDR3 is CASSRQPSLGGFGKANVLTF. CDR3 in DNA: TGCGCCAGCTCCCGACAGCCTTCTCTGGGGGGGTTTGGCAAGGCCAACGTCCTGACTTTC. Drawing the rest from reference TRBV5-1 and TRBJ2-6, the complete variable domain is KAGVTQTPRYLIKTRGQQVTLSCSPISGHRSVSWYQQTPGQGLQFLFEYFSETQRNKGNFPGRFSGRQFSNSRSEMNVSTLELGDSALYLCASSRQPSLGGFGKANVLTFGAGSRLTVL.

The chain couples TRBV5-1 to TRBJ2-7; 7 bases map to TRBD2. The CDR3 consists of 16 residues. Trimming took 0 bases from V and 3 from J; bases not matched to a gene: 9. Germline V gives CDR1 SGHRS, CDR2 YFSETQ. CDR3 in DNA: TGCGCCAGCAGCTTGGGAATTGTTGGGGGGGACTACGAGCAGTACTTC. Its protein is CASSLGIVGGDYEQYF.

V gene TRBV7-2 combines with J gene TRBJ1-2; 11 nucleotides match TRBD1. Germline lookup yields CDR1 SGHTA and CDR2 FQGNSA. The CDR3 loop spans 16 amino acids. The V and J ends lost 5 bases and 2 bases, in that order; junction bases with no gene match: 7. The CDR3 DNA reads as TGTGCCAGCAGCGCCCAGGACAGGGGGCAGAACTATGGCTACACCTTC. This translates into CASSAQDRGQNYGYTF. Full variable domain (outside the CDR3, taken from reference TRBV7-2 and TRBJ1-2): GAGVSQSPSNKVTEKGKDVELRCDPISGHTALYWYRQSLGQGLEFLIYFQGNSAPDKSGLPSDRFSAERTGGSVSTLTIQRTQQEDSAVYLCASSAQDRGQNYGYTFGSGTRLTVV.